This TCR beta chain was sequenced in a study of blood T cell repertoires in COVID-19. Here immunoSEQ multiplex PCR was the method, and the copy in TCRdb shows in-frame clones only, minus some. The sample contains just under 350,000 clones, about 88% of which appear only once. CDR1 and CDR2 (germline): SEHNR, FQNEAQ (reference sequence). This CDR3 is 13 amino acids long. V dropped 1 base and J dropped 5 bases, with 8 bases sitting between them. Sequenced input: peripheral blood. The clonotype was recovered from a woman in her seventies with COVID-19, enrolled during active disease. The V and J genes are TRBV7-9 and TRBJ1-1; D uncertain. CDR3 DNA: TGTGCCAGCAGCTTAGTTGGGGAGACTGAAGCTTTCTTT. It translates to CASSLVGETEAFF.